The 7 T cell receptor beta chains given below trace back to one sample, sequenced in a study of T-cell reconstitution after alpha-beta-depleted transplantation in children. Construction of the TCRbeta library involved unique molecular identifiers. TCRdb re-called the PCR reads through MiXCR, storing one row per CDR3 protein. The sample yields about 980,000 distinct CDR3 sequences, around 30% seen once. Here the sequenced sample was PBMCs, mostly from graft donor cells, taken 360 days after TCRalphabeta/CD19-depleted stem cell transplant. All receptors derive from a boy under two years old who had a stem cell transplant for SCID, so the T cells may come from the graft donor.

CDR3 coding DNA: TGCGCCAGCAGCTTGGAAGTAGTTCACGAGCAGTACTTC. It specifies CASSLEVVHEQYF. The chain links TRBV5-1 to TRBJ2-7; D is unresolved. The ends were cut back, 0 bases at V and 5 bases at J, with 9 bases in the middle. The CDR3 has 13 amino acids. Germline V gene lookup returns CDR1 SGHRS and CDR2 YFSETQ.

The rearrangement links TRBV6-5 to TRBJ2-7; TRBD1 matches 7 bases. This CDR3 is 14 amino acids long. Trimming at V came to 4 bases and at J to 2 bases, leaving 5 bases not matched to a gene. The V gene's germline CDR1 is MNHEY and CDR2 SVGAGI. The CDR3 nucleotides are TGTGCCAGCAGTTTATTGACAGGGACCTACGAGCAGTACTTC. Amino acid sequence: CASSLLTGTYEQYF.

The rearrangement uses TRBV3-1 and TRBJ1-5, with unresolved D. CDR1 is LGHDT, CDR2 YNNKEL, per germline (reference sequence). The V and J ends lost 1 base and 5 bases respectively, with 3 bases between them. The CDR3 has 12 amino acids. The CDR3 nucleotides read TGTGCCAGCAGCCAAGCAGATCAGCCCCAGCATTTT. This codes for CASSQADQPQHF.

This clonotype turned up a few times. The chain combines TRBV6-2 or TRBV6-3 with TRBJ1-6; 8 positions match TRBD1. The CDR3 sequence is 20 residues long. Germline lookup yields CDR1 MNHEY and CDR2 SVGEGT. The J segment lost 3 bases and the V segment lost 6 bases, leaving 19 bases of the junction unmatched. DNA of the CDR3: TGTGCCAGCAGCCGGGATACGGGGGCAGGGGGCGACCGCTATAATTCACCCCTCCACTTT. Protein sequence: CASSRDTGAGGDRYNSPLHF.

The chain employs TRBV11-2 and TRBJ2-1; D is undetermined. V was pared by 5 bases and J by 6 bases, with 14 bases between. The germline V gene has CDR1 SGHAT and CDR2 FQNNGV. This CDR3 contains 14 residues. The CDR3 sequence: CASSLPSWSNEQFF. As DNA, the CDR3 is TGTGCCAGCAGCCTACCCTCTTGGTCCAATGAGCAGTTCTTC.

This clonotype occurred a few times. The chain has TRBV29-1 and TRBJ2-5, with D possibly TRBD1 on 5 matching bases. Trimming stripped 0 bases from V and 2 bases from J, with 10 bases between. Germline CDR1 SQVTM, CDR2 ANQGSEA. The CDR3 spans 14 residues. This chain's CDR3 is CSVEDHDSQETQYF. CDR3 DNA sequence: TGCAGCGTTGAAGATCATGACAGTCAAGAGACCCAGTACTTC.

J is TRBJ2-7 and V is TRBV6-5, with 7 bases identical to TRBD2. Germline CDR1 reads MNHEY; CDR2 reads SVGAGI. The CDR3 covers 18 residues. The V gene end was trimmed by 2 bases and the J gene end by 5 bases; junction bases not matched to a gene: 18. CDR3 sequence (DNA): TGTGCCAGCAGTTACCCCATTTCACTTCCAGGGACTATTGACGAGCAGTACTTC. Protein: CASSYPISLPGTIDEQYF.